These T cell receptor beta chains were read from a single sample in a study of cytomegalovirus exposure and HLA in healthy donors. TCRdb keeps only in-frame clones here, not all; method: immunoSEQ multiplex PCR. The table lists 150,000 or so clones, approximately 80% of them singletons. What was sequenced was PBMCs. These receptors originate from a male donor in good health and CMV-seronegative. Both conserved end residues are part of each CDR3. The order of the fields is clone size, D gene, V gene, J gene, CDR3 protein, CDR3 DNA. A D gene is named only where the DNA matches it firmly. Clone size is not always given. Where it is, it says once, few, many or a class for expanded clones.

abundance: .
d_gene: .
v_gene: TRBV14
j_gene: TRBJ2-4
CDR3aa: CASSQESNGGIQYF
CDR3nt: TGTGCCAGCAGCCAAGAATCCAACGGGGGCATTCAGTACTTC

abundance: .
d_gene: .
v_gene: TRBV6-1
j_gene: TRBJ1-2
CDR3aa: CASSEGARHGYTF
CDR3nt: TGTGCCAGCAGTGAAGGGGCCAGACATGGCTACACCTTC

abundance: .
d_gene: TRBD2
v_gene: TRBV6-1
j_gene: TRBJ2-7
CDR3aa: CASRLGLAWEQYF
CDR3nt: TGTGCCAGCAGGCTCGGACTAGCCTGGGAGCAGTACTTC

abundance: .
d_gene: .
v_gene: TRBV11-2
j_gene: TRBJ1-2
CDR3aa: CASSLDPGGASGYTF
CDR3nt: TGTGCCAGCAGCTTAGATCCGGGGGGGGCAAGTGGCTACACCTTC

abundance: .
d_gene: TRBD1
v_gene: TRBV6-5
j_gene: TRBJ1-1
CDR3aa: CASTRDRGRNTEAFF
CDR3nt: TGTGCCAGCACAAGGGACAGGGGGCGGAACACTGAAGCTTTCTTT

abundance: .
d_gene: TRBD1
v_gene: TRBV10-1
j_gene: TRBJ2-5
CDR3aa: CASIGGRGAQYF
CDR3nt: TGCGCCAGCATAGGGGGCCGAGGGGCCCAGTACTTC

abundance: .
d_gene: TRBD1
v_gene: TRBV6-6
j_gene: TRBJ1-5
CDR3aa: CASSLRQGGGVGHF
CDR3nt: TGTGCCAGCAGTCTTCGACAGGGTGGAGGGGTAGGGCATTTT

abundance: .
d_gene: TRBD1
v_gene: TRBV7-9
j_gene: TRBJ2-7
CDR3aa: CASVGQESYEQYF
CDR3nt: TGTGCCAGTGTGGGACAGGAGTCCTACGAGCAGTACTTC

abundance: few
d_gene: TRBD1
v_gene: TRBV27
j_gene: TRBJ1-5
CDR3aa: CASSLPYSDRKNQPQHF
CDR3nt: TGTGCCAGCAGTTTACCCTACTCGGACAGGAAGAATCAGCCCCAGCATTTT

abundance: .
d_gene: TRBD2
v_gene: TRBV18
j_gene: TRBJ2-1
CDR3aa: CASAGLAGDNEQFF
CDR3nt: TGTGCCAGCGCGGGGCTAGCGGGAGACAATGAGCAGTTCTTC

abundance: .
d_gene: TRBD1
v_gene: TRBV27
j_gene: TRBJ2-7
CDR3aa: CASRTGQARKYF
CDR3nt: TGTGCCAGCAGAACGGGACAGGCGAGGAAGTACTTC

abundance: .
d_gene: .
v_gene: TRBV2
j_gene: TRBJ2-5
CDR3aa: CASSDPRVRETQYF
CDR3nt: TGTGCCAGCAGTGACCCCAGGGTGAGGGAGACCCAGTACTTC

abundance: .
d_gene: .
v_gene: TRBV27
j_gene: TRBJ2-1
CDR3aa: CASSPDPSLASSSYNEQFF
CDR3nt: TGTGCCAGCAGTCCCGATCCCTCTTTAGCGTCAAGCTCCTACAATGAGCAGTTCTTC